Below, 3 T cell receptor beta chains from the same sample are listed, as sequenced in a study of CD8+ T cells in alopecia areata. Treatment given: oral pan-JAK inhibitor, 5-10 mg twice daily. Sequencing used cDNA as its template, made by extracting RNA and reverse transcribing it. TCRdb's table, derived via immunoSEQ multiplex PCR, lists solely in-frame clones and lacks some. Of 200,000 or so clones in the sample, around 43% are singletons; the top ten hold roughly 2.6%. Material: CD4+ T cells sorted from blood, obtained at approximately week 37, from a patient treated with tofacitinib. The source of these receptors is a human donor with alopecia areata.

The rearrangement uses TRBV5-1 and TRBJ1-4; 10 bases agree with TRBD1. Trimming cost V 4 bases and J 8 bases; bases outside gene matches: 8. There are 15 residues in the CDR3. Germline V CDR1 and CDR2: SGHRS, YFSETQ. As DNA, the CDR3 is TGCGCCAGCAGCCCCGGGACAGGGGTGTGGGAAAAACTGTTTTTT. Its protein is CASSPGTGVWEKLFF.

The rearrangement uses TRBV10-3 and TRBJ2-7, with 11 bases matching TRBD2. Germline CDR1 reads ENHRY; CDR2 reads SYGVKD. V trimming: 7 bases; J trimming: 2 bases; junction bases outside the gene matches: 1. This CDR3 is built from 13 residues. CDR3 sequence: CAIKGLAAYEQYF. Here the CDR3 DNA reads TGTGCCATCAAGGGACTAGCGGCCTACGAGCAGTACTTC.

The V and J genes are TRBV6-5 and TRBJ2-3; D ambiguous. The CDR3 loop spans 15 amino acids. The V end was cut by 0 bases, the J end by 0 bases, with 7 bases between. Germline lookup yields CDR1 MNHEY and CDR2 SVGAGI. CDR3 nucleotides: TGTGCCAGCAGTTACTCGAGCACTAGCACAGATACGCAGTATTTT. It translates to CASSYSSTSTDTQYF.